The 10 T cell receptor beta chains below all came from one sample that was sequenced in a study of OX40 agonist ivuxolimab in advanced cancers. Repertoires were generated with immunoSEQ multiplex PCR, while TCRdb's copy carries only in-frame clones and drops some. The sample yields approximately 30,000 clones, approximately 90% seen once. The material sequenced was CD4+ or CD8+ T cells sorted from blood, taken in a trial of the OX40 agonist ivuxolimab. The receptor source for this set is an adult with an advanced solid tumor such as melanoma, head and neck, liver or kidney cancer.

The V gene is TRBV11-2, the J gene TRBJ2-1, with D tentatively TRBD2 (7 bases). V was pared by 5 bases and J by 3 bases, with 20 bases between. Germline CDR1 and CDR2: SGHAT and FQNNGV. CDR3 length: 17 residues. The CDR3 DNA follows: TGTGCCAGCAGCCGGCCCCCTTGGGGGGGCCTCTACAATGAGCAGTTCTTC. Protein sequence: CASSRPPWGGLYNEQFF. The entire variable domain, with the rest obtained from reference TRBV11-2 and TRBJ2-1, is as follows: EAGVAQSPRYKIIEKRQSVAFWCNPISGHATLYWYQQILGQGPKLLIQFQNNGVVDDSQLPKDRFSAERLKGVDSTLKIQPAKLEDSAVYLCASSRPPWGGLYNEQFFGPGTRLTVL.

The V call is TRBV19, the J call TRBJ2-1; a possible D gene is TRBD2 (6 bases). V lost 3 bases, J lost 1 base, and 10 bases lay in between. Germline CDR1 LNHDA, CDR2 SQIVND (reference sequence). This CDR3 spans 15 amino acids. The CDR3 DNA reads TGTGCCAGTAGTATCGCACTAGCTTCCTACAATGAGCAGTTCTTC. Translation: CASSIALASYNEQFF.

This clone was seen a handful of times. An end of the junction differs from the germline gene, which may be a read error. The CDR3 reads CASSSPISHEQYF. The CDR3 DNA sequence: TGTGCCAGCAGTTCCCCGATCTCCCACGAGCAGTACTTC. The V and J genes are TRBV27 and TRBJ2-7, with D unclear. The CDR3 length is 13 residues. Germline assignment: CDR1 MNHEY and CDR2 SMNVEV (reference sequence).

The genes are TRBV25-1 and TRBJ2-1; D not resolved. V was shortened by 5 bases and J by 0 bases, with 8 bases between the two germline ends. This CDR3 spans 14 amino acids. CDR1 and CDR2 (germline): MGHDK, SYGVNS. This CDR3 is CASSRASSYNEQFF. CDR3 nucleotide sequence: TGTGCCAGCAGTCGGGCTAGCTCCTACAATGAGCAGTTCTTC.

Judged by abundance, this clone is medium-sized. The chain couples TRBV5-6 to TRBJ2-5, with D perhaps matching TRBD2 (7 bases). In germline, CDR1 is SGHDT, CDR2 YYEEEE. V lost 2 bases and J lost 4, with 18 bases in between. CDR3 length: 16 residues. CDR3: CASSLRGAGSGETQYF. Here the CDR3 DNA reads TGTGCCAGCAGCTTACGGGGGGCGGGGTCAGGAGAGACCCAGTACTTC.

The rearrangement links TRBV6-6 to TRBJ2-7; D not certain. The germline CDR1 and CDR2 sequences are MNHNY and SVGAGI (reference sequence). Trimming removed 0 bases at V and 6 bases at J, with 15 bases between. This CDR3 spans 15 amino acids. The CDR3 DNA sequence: TGTGCCAGCAGTTACTCCTCGGGTTACCTCGGCGAGCAGTACTTC. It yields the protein CASSYSSGYLGEQYF.

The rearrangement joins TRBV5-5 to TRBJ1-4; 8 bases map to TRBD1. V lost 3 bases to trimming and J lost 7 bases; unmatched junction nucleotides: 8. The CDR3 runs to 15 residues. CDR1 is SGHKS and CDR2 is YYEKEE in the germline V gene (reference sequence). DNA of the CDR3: TGTGCCAGCAGCTCCCGGGACAGGCAGGGTGAAAAACTGTTTTTT. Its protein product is CASSSRDRQGEKLFF.

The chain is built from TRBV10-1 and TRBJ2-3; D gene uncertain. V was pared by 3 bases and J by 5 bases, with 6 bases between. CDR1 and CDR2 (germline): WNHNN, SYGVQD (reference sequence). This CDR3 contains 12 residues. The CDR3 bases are TGCGCCAGCAGTGATGGAGTAGATACGCAGTATTTT. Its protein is CASSDGVDTQYF.

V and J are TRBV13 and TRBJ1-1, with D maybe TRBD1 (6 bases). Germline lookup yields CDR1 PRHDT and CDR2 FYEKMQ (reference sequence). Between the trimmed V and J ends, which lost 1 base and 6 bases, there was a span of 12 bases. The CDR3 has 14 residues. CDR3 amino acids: CASSLEGGGPEAFF. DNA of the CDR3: TGTGCCAGCAGCTTAGAGGGAGGGGGACCTGAAGCTTTCTTT.

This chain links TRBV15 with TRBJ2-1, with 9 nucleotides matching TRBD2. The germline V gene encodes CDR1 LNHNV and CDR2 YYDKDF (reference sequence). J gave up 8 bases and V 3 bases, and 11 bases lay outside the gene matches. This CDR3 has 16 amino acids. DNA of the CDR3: TGTGCCACCAGCAGCGGGTGGCGGGGGGGCATCGATGAGCAGTTCTTC. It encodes CATSSGWRGGIDEQFF.